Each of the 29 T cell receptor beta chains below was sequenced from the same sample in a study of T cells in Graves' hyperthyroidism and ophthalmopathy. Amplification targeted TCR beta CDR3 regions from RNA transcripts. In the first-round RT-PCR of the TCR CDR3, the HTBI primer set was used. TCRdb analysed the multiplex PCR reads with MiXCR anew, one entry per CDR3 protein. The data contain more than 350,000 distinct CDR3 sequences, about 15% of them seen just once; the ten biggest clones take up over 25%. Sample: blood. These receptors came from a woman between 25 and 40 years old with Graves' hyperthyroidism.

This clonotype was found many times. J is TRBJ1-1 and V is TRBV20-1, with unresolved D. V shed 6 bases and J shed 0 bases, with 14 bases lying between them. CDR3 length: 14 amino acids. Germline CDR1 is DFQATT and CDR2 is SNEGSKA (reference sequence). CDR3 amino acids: CSAHLGLLNTEAFF. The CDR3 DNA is TGCAGTGCCCACCTCGGGCTTTTGAACACTGAAGCTTTCTTT.

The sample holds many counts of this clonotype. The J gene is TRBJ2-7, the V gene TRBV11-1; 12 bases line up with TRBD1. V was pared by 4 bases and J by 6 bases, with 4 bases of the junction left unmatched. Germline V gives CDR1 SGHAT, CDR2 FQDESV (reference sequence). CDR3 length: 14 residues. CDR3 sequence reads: CASSSGQGAPEQYF. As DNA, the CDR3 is TGTGCCAGCAGCTCGGGACAGGGGGCGCCCGAGCAGTACTTC.

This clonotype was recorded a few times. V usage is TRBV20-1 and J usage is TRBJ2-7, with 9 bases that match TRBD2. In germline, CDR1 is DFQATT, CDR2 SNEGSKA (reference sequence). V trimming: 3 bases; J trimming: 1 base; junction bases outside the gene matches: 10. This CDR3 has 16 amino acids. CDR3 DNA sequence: TGCAGTGCTAGGATTAGCGGGAGCGGGAAATCCTACGAGCAGTACTTC. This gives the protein CSARISGSGKSYEQYF.

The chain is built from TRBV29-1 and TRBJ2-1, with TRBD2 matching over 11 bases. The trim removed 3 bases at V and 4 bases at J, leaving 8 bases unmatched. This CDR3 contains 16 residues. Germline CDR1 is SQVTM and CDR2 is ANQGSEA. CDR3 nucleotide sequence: TGCAGCGTTGACCACAAGACTAGCGGGAATTACAATGAGCAGTTCTTC. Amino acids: CSVDHKTSGNYNEQFF.

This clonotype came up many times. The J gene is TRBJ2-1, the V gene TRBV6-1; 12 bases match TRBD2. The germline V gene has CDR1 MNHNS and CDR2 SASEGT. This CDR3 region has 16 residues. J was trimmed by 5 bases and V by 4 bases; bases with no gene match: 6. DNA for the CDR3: TGTGCCAGCAGTGCCCCGGGACTAGCGGGCAACAATGAGCAGTTCTTC. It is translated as CASSAPGLAGNNEQFF.

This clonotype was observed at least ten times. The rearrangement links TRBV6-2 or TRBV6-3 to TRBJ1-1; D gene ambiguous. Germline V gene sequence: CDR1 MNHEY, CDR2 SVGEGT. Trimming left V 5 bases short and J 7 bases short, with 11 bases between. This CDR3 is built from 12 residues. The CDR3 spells CASSRGRSEAFF. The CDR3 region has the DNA TGTGCCAGCAGTAGAGGGAGAAGTGAAGCTTTCTTT.

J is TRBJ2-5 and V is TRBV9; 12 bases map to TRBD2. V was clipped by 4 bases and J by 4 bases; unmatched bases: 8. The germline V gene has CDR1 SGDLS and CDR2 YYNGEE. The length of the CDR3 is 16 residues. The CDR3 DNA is TGTGCCAGCAGCCTCGGACTAGCGGGGAGGGGAGAGACCCAGTACTTC. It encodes CASSLGLAGRGETQYF. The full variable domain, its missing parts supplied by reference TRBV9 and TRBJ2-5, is DSGVTQTPKHLITATGQRVTLRCSPRSGDLSVYWYQQSLDQGLQFLIQYYNGEERAKGNILERFSAQQFPDLHSELNLSSLELGDSALYFCASSLGLAGRGETQYFGPGTRLLVL.

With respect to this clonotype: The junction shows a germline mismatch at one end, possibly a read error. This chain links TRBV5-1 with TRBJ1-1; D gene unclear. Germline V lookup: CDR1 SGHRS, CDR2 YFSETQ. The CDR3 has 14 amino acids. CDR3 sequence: CASSLDGRNAEAFF. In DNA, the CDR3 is TGCGCCAGCAGCTTGGATGGGAGGAACGCTGAAGCTTTCTTT.

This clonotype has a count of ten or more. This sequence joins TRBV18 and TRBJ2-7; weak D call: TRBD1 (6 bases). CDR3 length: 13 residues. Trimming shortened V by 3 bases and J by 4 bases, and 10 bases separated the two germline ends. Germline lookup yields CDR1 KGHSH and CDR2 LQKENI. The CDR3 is CASSPDSYYEQYF. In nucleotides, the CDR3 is TGTGCCAGCTCACCGGACAGCTATTACGAGCAGTACTTC.

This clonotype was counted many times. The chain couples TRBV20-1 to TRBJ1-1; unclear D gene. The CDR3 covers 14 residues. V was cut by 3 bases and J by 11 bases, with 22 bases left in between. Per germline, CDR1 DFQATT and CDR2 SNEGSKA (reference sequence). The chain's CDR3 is CSARIPTHTTLAFF. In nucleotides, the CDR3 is TGCAGTGCTAGGATACCGACTCATACGACCTTGGCTTTCTTT.

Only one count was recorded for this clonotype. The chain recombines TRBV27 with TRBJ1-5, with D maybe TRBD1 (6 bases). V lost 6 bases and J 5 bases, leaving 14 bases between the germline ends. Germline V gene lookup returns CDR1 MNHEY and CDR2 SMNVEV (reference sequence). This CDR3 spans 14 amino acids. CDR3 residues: CASSPPGAYQPQHF. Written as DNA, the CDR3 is TGTGCCAGCAGCCCGCCGGGGGCCTATCAGCCCCAGCATTTT.

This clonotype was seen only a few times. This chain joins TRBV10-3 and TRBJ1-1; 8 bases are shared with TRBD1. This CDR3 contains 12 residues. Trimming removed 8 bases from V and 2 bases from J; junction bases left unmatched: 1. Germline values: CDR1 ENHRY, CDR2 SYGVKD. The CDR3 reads CAIGQGNTEAFF. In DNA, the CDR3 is TGTGCCATCGGACAGGGCAACACTGAAGCTTTCTTT.

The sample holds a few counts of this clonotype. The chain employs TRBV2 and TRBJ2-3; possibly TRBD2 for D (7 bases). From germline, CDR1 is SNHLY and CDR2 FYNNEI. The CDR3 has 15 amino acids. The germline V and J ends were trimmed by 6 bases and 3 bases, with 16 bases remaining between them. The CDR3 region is CASSAMGGQTDTQYF. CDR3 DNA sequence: TGTGCCAGCAGCGCAATGGGGGGGCAGACAGATACGCAGTATTTT. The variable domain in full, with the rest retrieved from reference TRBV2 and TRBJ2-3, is EPEVTQTPSHQVTQMGQEVILRCVPISNHLYFYWYRQILGQKVEFLVSFYNNEISEKSEIFDDQFSVERPDGSNFTLKIRSTKLEDSAMYFCASSAMGGQTDTQYFGPGTRLTVL.

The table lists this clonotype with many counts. The CDR3 coding sequence is TGCGCCAGCAGCCAAGACTATGAGGGGGAGACCCAGTACTTC. Translating it yields CASSQDYEGETQYF. The rearrangement links TRBV4-1 to TRBJ2-5; TRBD1 or TRBD2 may be the D gene (5 bases each). The CDR3 has 14 residues. Germline assignment: CDR1 MGHRA and CDR2 YSYEKL. With 0 bases removed from V and 5 bases from J, the gap between germline ends came to 10 bases.

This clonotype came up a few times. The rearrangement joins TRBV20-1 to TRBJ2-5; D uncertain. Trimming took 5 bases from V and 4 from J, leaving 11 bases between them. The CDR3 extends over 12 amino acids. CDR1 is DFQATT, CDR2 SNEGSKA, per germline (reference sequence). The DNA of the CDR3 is TGCAGTGCTTCCCCCTCCCGAGAGACCCAGTACTTC. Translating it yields CSASPSRETQYF.

CDR3: CASSSTTNEQFF. CDR3 sequence (DNA): TGCGCCAGCAGCTCTACTACTAATGAGCAGTTCTTC. This chain uses TRBV5-1 with TRBJ2-1; D not certain. The CDR3 sequence is 12 residues long. CDR1 is SGHRS and CDR2 is YFSETQ in the germline V gene. V lost 3 bases, J lost 7 bases, and 8 bases lay in between.

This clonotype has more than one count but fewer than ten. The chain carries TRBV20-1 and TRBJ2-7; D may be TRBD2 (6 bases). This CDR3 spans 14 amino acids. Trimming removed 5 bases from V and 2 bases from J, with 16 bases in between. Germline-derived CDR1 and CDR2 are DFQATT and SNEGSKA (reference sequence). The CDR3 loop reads CSAALASGTYEQYF. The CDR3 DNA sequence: TGCAGTGCTGCGCTAGCGTCGGGGACCTACGAGCAGTACTTC.

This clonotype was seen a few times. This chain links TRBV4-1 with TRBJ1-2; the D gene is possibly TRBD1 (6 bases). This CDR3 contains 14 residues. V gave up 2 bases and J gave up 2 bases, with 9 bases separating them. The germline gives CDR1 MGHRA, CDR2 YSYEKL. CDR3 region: CASSQPGANYGYTF. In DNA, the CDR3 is TGCGCCAGCAGCCAACCGGGGGCAAACTATGGCTACACCTTC.

The CDR3 DNA follows: TGTGCCAGTAGTACGGGACTAGCGGGAACCACAGATACGCAGTATTTT. Protein: CASSTGLAGTTDTQYF. The chain has TRBV19 and TRBJ2-3, with 13 positions matching TRBD2. V dropped 4 bases and J dropped 2; count of bases not matched to a gene: 3. Germline V gives CDR1 LNHDA, CDR2 SQIVND (reference sequence). The CDR3 loop spans 16 amino acids.

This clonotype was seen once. In DNA, the CDR3 is TGCAGTGCTAGATCGCGGGAGCGGTGGGAGACCCAGTACTTC. The encoded protein is CSARSRERWETQYF. The V call is TRBV20-1, the J call TRBJ2-5, with 7 bases that match TRBD2. J was trimmed by 5 bases and V by 2 bases; bases with no gene match: 8. The CDR3 has 14 residues. Germline loops: CDR1 DFQATT, CDR2 SNEGSKA (reference sequence).

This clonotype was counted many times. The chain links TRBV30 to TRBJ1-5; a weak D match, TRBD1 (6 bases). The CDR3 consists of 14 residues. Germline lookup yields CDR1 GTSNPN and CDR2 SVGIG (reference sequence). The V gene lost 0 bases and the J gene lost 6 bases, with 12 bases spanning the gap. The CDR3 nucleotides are TGTGCCTGGAGTGTCCTGGGGGCGAGTCAGCCCCAGCATTTT. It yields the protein CAWSVLGASQPQHF.

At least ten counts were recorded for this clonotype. The DNA for the CDR3 is TGTGCCAGCAGTTCCGAGGGGATTTTAACGGGGAACACTGAAGCTTTCTTT. This gives the protein CASSSEGILTGNTEAFF. The chain has TRBV28 and TRBJ1-1, with a weak D call TRBD1 (5 bases). The CDR3 length is 17 residues. Per the germline V gene, CDR1 is MDHEN and CDR2 is SYDVKM. Trimming stripped 4 bases from V and 1 base from J, with 19 bases between. Supplemented by reference TRBV28 and TRBJ1-1, the full variable domain reads DVKVTQSSRYLVKRTGEKVFLECVQDMDHENMFWYRQDPGLGLRLIYFSYDVKMKEKGDIPEGYSVSREKKERFSLILESASTNQTSMYLCASSSEGILTGNTEAFFGQGTRLTVV.

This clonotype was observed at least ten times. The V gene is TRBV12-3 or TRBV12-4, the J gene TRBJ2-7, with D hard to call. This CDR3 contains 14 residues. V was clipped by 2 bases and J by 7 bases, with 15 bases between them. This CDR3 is CASSLLQNLGEQYF. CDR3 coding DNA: TGTGCCAGCAGTTTACTCCAAAATTTGGGAGAGCAGTACTTC.

The CDR3 bases are TGCGCCAGCAGCTCCGGGACTAGCGGGAAGGACGGGGAGCTGTTTTTT. Protein product: CASSSGTSGKDGELFF. V gene TRBV5-1 combines with J gene TRBJ2-2; 13 positions match TRBD2. CDR3 length: 16 residues. Germline assignment: CDR1 SGHRS and CDR2 YFSETQ. J was trimmed by 7 bases and V by 3 bases; bases with no gene match: 6.

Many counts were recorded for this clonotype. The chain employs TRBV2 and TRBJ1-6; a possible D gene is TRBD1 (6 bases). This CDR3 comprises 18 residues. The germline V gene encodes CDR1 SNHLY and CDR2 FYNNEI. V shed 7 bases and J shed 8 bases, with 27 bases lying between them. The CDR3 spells CASTERSYRVNGDSPLHF. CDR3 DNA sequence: TGTGCCAGCACCGAAAGAAGTTACAGGGTTAACGGGGATTCACCCCTCCACTTT.

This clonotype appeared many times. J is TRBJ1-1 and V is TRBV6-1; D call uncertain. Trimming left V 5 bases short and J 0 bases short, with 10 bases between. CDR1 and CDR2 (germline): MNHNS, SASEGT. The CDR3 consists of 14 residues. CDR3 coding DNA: TGTGCCAGCAGTCCCTCCTTGTTGAACACTGAAGCTTTCTTT. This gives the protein CASSPSLLNTEAFF.

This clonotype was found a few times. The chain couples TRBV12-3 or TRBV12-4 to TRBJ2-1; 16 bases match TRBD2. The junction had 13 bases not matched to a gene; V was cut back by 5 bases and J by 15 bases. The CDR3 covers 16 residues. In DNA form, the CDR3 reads TGTGCCAGCAGTCGCGTGGGACTAGCGGGAGGGGGGCCGTGGTTCTTC. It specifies CASSRVGLAGGGPWFF.

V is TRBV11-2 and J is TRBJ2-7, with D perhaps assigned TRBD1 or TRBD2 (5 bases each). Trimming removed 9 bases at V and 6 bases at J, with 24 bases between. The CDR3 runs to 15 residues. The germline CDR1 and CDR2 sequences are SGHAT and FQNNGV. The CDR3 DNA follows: TGTGCCAGTAGTACGATCGAGGGGACGAAGGCCGAGCAGTACTTC. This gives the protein CASSTIEGTKAEQYF.

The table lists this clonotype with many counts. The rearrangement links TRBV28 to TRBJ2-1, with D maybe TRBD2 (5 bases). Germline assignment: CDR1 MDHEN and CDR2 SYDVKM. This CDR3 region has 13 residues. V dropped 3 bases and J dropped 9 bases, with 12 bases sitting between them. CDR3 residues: CASSLPSWGEQFF. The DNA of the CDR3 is TGTGCCAGCAGTTTGCCTAGCTGGGGTGAGCAGTTCTTC. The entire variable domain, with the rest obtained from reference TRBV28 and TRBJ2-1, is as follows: DVKVTQSSRYLVKRTGEKVFLECVQDMDHENMFWYRQDPGLGLRLIYFSYDVKMKEKGDIPEGYSVSREKKERFSLILESASTNQTSMYLCASSLPSWGEQFFGPGTRLTVL.